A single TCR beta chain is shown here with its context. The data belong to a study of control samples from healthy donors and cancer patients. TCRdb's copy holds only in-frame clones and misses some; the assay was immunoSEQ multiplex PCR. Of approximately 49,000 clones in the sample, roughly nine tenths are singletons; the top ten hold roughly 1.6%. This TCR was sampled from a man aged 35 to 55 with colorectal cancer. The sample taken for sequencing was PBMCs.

The DNA of the CDR3 is TGCGCCGCCAGGGGTAGCGACTCCTACGAGCAGTACTTC. Its protein product is CAARGSDSYEQYF. The chain has TRBV10-2 and TRBJ2-7; D may be TRBD1 (6 bases). Trimming took off 11 bases at V and 0 bases at J, with 14 bases between the two ends. The CDR3 extends over 13 amino acids. Germline values: CDR1 WSHSY, CDR2 SAAADI.